These T cell receptor beta chains were read from a single sample in a study of shared clonotypes between healthy human individuals. This table comes from immunoSEQ multiplex PCR, and its TCRdb copy is limited to in-frame clones, with some not included. The repertoire includes around 600,000 clones, around 97% of them detected once, and around 0.06% sits in the top ten. The source material was naive CD4+ T cells sorted from blood. These receptors all come from a woman in her 30s in good health. CDR3s include the opening cysteine and the closing phenylalanine or tryptophan. Fields, in order: clone size, D gene, V gene, J gene, CDR3 DNA, CDR3 protein. D genes are given only for firm matches. Some rows have no size entry. The others give once, few or many, or a class for an expanded clone.

NA	NA	TRBV10-3	TRBJ2-7	TGTGCCATCAGTGACCAGGCAGCAGGGAGCTACGAGCAGTACTTC	CAISDQAAGSYEQYF
NA	NA	TRBV11-1	TRBJ2-3	TGTGCCAGCAGCTTAGGACAGCGCACAGATACGCAGTATTTT	CASSLGQRTDTQYF
NA	NA	TRBV5-1	TRBJ2-2	TGCGCCAGCAGCTCCCATCCGGGGGGCTCCAGCACCGGGGAGCTGTTTTTT	CASSSHPGGSSTGELFF
NA	NA	TRBV5-5	TRBJ1-2	TGTGCCAGCAGCTTGTTACAGTCCACTTTCTATGGCTACACCTTC	CASSLLQSTFYGYTF
NA	TRBD1	TRBV6-4	TRBJ2-1	TGTGCCAGCAGTGACTCACAGGGGATCGGCTACAATGAGCAGTTCTTC	CASSDSQGIGYNEQFF
once	NA	TRBV11-2	TRBJ2-7	TGTGCCAGCAGCTTCCAGGTGGGGGGAGGTCCCAACGAGCAGTACTTC	CASSFQVGGGPNEQYF
NA	NA	TRBV27	TRBJ2-2	TGTGCCAGCAGCCCGGACAGCTACACCGGGGAGCTGTTTTTT	CASSPDSYTGELFF
NA	NA	TRBV18	TRBJ2-7	TGTGCCAGCTCACCCCCCGTGGGCGGGGTATACGAGCAGTACTTC	CASSPPVGGVYEQYF
NA	TRBD1	TRBV2	TRBJ1-1	TGTGCCAGCACTGGACAGGTGGTATCTACTGAAGCTTTCTTT	CASTGQVVSTEAFF
NA	TRBD1	TRBV27	TRBJ2-7	TGTGCCAGCAGTTCACCGTGGACAGGGTTGGGCGAGCAGTACTTC	CASSSPWTGLGEQYF
NA	NA	TRBV18	TRBJ1-2	TGTGCCAGCTCACCTGCGGAGGATGGCTACACCTTC	CASSPAEDGYTF
NA	TRBD2	TRBV28	TRBJ2-7	TGTGCCAGCAGTTTTCAAGCGGGAGGGCCGGGGGAGCAGTACTTC	CASSFQAGGPGEQYF
NA	NA	TRBV10-3	TRBJ1-1	TGTGCCATCAGTGCCGAAACAGGGTTGGGCACTGAAGCTTTCTTT	CAISAETGLGTEAFF
once	TRBD2	TRBV5-1	TRBJ2-5	TGCGCCAGCAGCTCGTTTTTCGGGAGGGAGTGGCAAGAGACCCAGTACTTC	CASSSFFGREWQETQYF
NA	TRBD1	TRBV5-1	TRBJ2-7	TGCGCCAGCAGCTCAGGACAGGGCTACGAGCAGTACTTC	CASSSGQGYEQYF
NA	TRBD2	TRBV28	TRBJ2-7	TGTGCCAGCAGTCTGGGACTAGCGGGATCCTACGAGCAGTACTTC	CASSLGLAGSYEQYF
NA	TRBD1	TRBV9	TRBJ1-2	TGTGCCAGCAGCGTAAGGGGAGGGGACAGGGTTGATGGCTACACCTTC	CASSVRGGDRVDGYTF
NA	NA	TRBV5-1	TRBJ1-1	TGCGCCAGCAGCTTGGATCATATGAACACTGAAGCTTTCTTT	CASSLDHMNTEAFF
NA	NA	TRBV7-8	TRBJ1-5	TGTGCCAGCAGCGCCTCCCGGGGCAAAGGTACAGAGCCCCAGCATTTT	CASSASRGKGTEPQHF
NA	NA	TRBV27	TRBJ2-7	TGTGCCAGCAGCTCCGTCGGGACCTACGAGCAGTACTTC	CASSSVGTYEQYF
once	NA	TRBV2	TRBJ1-6	TGTGCCAGCAGCTCCGGGACATCTCGCTCACCCCTCCACTTT	CASSSGTSRSPLHF
NA	NA	TRBV11-2	TRBJ1-2	TGTGCCAGCAGCTTTTCTTCGGACTATGGCTACACCTTC	CASSFSSDYGYTF
NA	NA	TRBV28	TRBJ2-1	TGTGCCAGCATCTCCCGCGGGGTGTCCTACAATGAGCAGTTCTTC	CASISRGVSYNEQFF
NA	NA	TRBV21-1	TRBJ1-5	TGTGCCAGCAGCAAAGCTTGCCGCAATCAGCCCCAGCATTTT	CASSKACRNQPQHF
NA	NA	TRBV5-1	TRBJ1-1	TGCGCCAGCAGCCGGATGGTACAGGGCAATCAGGGGACTGAAGCTTTCTTT	CASSRMVQGNQGTEAFF
NA	NA	TRBV19	TRBJ1-1	TGTGCCAGTAGGCAGGGAGGGGGAAACACTGAAGCTTTCTTT	CASRQGGGNTEAFF
NA	NA	TRBV30	TRBJ2-2	TGTGCCTGGAATACGCGCGGGGAGCTGTTTTTT	CAWNTRGELFF
NA	NA	TRBV29-1	TRBJ1-3	TGCAGCGTGGACGGGGAGGCAGGAGGAAACACCATATATTTT	CSVDGEAGGNTIYF
NA	TRBD1	TRBV27	TRBJ2-1	TGTGCCAGCAGTTTACTTCTTGGGGGACAGGCCAATGAGCAGTTCTTC	CASSLLLGGQANEQFF
NA	NA	TRBV6-1	TRBJ1-3	TGTGCCAGCAGTGAAGCTTCCAGGGCCAATGGAAACACCATATATTTT	CASSEASRANGNTIYF
once	TRBD2	TRBV9	TRBJ2-3	TGTGCCAGCAGCGGAACGAGCGGGAGCGGCACAGATACGCAGTATTTT	CASSGTSGSGTDTQYF
NA	NA	TRBV28	TRBJ2-1	TGTGCCAGCAGTTCAGTACGCGGAGGGTCCTACAATGAGCAGTTCTTC	CASSSVRGGSYNEQFF
few	NA	TRBV9	TRBJ1-3	TGTGCCAGCAGCTCCCGAGGGGCCGGAAACACCATATATTTT	CASSSRGAGNTIYF
NA	TRBD2	TRBV11-2	TRBJ2-7	TGTGCCAGCAGCTTAGGAATTAGCGGGAGCGGCGAGCAGTACTTC	CASSLGISGSGEQYF
NA	TRBD1	TRBV28	TRBJ1-2	TGTGCCACGGAGACAGGGATCGACTATGGCTACACCTTC	CATETGIDYGYTF